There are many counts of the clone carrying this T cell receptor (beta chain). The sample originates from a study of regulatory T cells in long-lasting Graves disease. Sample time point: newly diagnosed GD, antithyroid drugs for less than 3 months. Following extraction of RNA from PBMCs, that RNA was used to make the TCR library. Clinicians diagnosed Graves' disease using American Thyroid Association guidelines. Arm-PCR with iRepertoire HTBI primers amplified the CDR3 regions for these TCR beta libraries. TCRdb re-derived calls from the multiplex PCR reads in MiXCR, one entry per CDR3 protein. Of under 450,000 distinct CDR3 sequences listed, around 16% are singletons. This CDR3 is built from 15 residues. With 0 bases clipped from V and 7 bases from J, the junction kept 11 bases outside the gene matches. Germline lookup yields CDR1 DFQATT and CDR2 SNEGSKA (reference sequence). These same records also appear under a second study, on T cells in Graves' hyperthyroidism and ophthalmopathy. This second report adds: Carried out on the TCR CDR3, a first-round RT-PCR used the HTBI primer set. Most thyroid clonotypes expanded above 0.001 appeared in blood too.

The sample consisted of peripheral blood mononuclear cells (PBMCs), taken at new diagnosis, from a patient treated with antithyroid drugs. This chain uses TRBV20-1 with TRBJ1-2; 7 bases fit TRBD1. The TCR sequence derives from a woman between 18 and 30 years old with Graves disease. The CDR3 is CSAREAEGGGIGYTF. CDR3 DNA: TGCAGTGCTAGAGAAGCAGAAGGGGGCGGCATTGGCTACACCTTC.